A single sample gave rise to the 28 T cell receptor beta chains below, sequenced in a study of B cell selection in AIRE deficiency. Libraries were prepared by immunoSEQ multiplex PCR; TCRdb keeps only in-frame clonotypes and omits some of them. The data contain roughly 25,000 clones, approximately 96% of them singletons. CD4+CD127+ cells were sorted as the conventional CD4 T cells. Specimen: conventional CD4+ T cells sorted from PBMCs. The receptor source for this set is a human donor with AIRE deficiency.

The V and J genes are TRBV6-6 and TRBJ2-1, with TRBD2 matching 7 bases. Germline-derived CDR1 and CDR2 are MNHNY and SVGAGI (reference sequence). Unmatched junction bases numbered 7, after V lost 6 bases and J lost 2 bases. The CDR3 is 15 residues long. The DNA for the CDR3 is TGTGCCAGCAGCGCCCCCCTAGCGGCCTACAATGAGCAGTTCTTC. Its translation is CASSAPLAAYNEQFF.

The chain uses TRBV6-6 and TRBJ1-2; TRBD1 might be the D (5 bases). The CDR3 consists of 13 residues. V was shortened by 6 bases and J by 4 bases, with 12 bases between the two germline ends. The germline gives CDR1 MNHNY, CDR2 SVGAGI (reference sequence). The CDR3 region has the DNA TGTGCCAGCAGGGAGGGGTCCTCCTATGGCTACACCTTC. Translating gives CASREGSSYGYTF.

This rearrangement joins TRBV10-3 to TRBJ2-6; D is unclear. The CDR3 spans 17 residues. Trimming left V 8 bases short and J 2 bases short, with 19 bases between. From germline, CDR1 is ENHRY and CDR2 SYGVKD. CDR3 residues: CAISPLFQAAGANVLTF. In DNA form, the CDR3 reads TGTGCCATCTCCCCGCTTTTTCAGGCCGCTGGGGCCAACGTCCTGACTTTC.

J is TRBJ2-1 and V is TRBV5-5; D possibly corresponds to TRBD2 (5 bases). Trimming took 0 bases from V and 0 from J, leaving 10 bases between them. This CDR3 is built from 16 residues. Germline CDR1 and CDR2: SGHKS and YYEKEE (reference sequence). The CDR3 protein is CASSLGGYSSYNEQFF. In DNA, the CDR3 is TGTGCCAGCAGCTTGGGCGGGTACAGCTCCTACAATGAGCAGTTCTTC.

The chain has TRBV19 and TRBJ2-1; no clear D. Germline V lookup: CDR1 LNHDA, CDR2 SQIVND (reference sequence). This CDR3 is 13 amino acids long. Trimming removed 1 base from V and 7 bases from J, with 8 bases in between. The CDR3 is CASSIVLLNEQFF. The CDR3 coding sequence is TGTGCCAGTAGTATAGTTCTCTTGAATGAGCAGTTCTTC.

This clone was seen just once. This chain joins TRBV5-4 and TRBJ2-3, with D possibly being TRBD1 (5 bases). Trimming removed 4 bases at V and 1 base at J, with 10 bases between. Germline CDR1 is SGHNT and CDR2 is YYREEE (reference sequence). The CDR3 runs to 14 residues. The CDR3 region has the DNA TGTGCCAGCAGCCGCAGGGTCGGCACAGATACGCAGTATTTT. It specifies CASSRRVGTDTQYF.

V gene TRBV7-2 combines with J gene TRBJ2-5, with D tentatively TRBD2 (6 bases). Looked up from germline, CDR1 is SGHTA and CDR2 is FQGNSA. This CDR3 is 13 amino acids long. The ends were cut back, 6 bases at V and 9 bases at J, with 17 bases in the middle. The CDR3 coding sequence is TGTGCCAGCAGGATAGGGACTGGGGAGGCCCAGTACTTC. Its translation: CASRIGTGEAQYF.

V is TRBV10-3 and J is TRBJ2-7; 10 bases agree with TRBD1. Trimming at V came to 9 bases and at J to 2 bases, leaving 4 bases not matched to a gene. Germline V gene sequence: CDR1 ENHRY, CDR2 SYGVKD. This CDR3 contains 13 residues. CDR3 bases: TGTGCCATTCGGACAGGGGGTGCCTACGAGCAGTACTTC. This gives the protein CAIRTGGAYEQYF.

This clone was seen only once. The chain has TRBV18 and TRBJ2-2; D call uncertain. The germline V and J ends were trimmed by 1 base and 0 bases, with 12 bases remaining between them. The CDR3 runs 17 residues. Germline V gives CDR1 KGHSH, CDR2 LQKENI. The CDR3 coding sequence is TGTGCCAGCTCACCACGTGTTAGACCGACGAACACCGGGGAGCTGTTTTTT. Protein: CASSPRVRPTNTGELFF.

The rearrangement links TRBV28 to TRBJ2-7; D not certain. CDR3 length equals 15 residues. Germline V lookup: CDR1 MDHEN, CDR2 SYDVKM. The V end lost 6 bases, the J end lost 1 base, and 16 bases lay between the germline ends. Here the CDR3 reads CASSLDWARSYEQYF. The DNA of the CDR3 is TGTGCCAGCAGCCTCGACTGGGCTAGGTCCTACGAGCAGTACTTC.

V usage is TRBV19 and J usage is TRBJ1-1; maybe TRBD1 (6 bases). CDR1 LNHDA and CDR2 SQIVND come from the germline V gene (reference sequence). Between the trimmed V and J ends, which lost 7 bases and 6 bases, there was a span of 15 bases. The CDR3 covers 13 residues. CDR3 in DNA: TGTGCCAGTACGGCAGGGGAGCCCGCTGAAGCTTTCTTT. Its protein is CASTAGEPAEAFF.

This chain uses TRBV9 with TRBJ2-1; 9 nucleotides line up with TRBD1. Germline V CDR1 and CDR2: SGDLS, YYNGEE. V lost 4 bases, J lost 3 bases, and 5 bases stayed unmatched. This CDR3 is built from 15 residues. The CDR3 region has the DNA TGTGCCAGCAGCCTGGGACAGGGTTTCTACAATGAGCAGTTCTTC. Its translation is CASSLGQGFYNEQFF.

This sequence joins TRBV7-2 and TRBJ2-7; 11 positions agree with TRBD2. With V trimmed by 5 bases and J by 3 bases, 3 bases remained unmatched. The germline gives CDR1 SGHTA, CDR2 FQGNSA. There are 14 residues in the CDR3. In DNA, the CDR3 is TGTGCCAGCAGCGTTACTAGCGGGGGCTACGAGCAGTACTTC. Translating gives CASSVTSGGYEQYF.

This chain uses TRBV18 with TRBJ1-4, with 7 bases matching TRBD1. The germline CDR1 and CDR2 sequences are KGHSH and LQKENI. V gave up 1 base and J gave up 5 bases; unmatched junction bases: 4. The length of the CDR3 is 15 residues. The CDR3 DNA sequence: TGTGCCAGCTCACCACTTGGGACAGACAATGAAAAACTGTTTTTT. Protein: CASSPLGTDNEKLFF.

The DNA for the CDR3 is TGTGCCAGCAGTCCCATTTTCAATCAGCCCCAGCATTTT. Translation: CASSPIFNQPQHF. J is TRBJ1-5 and V is TRBV6-5, with unresolved D. Germline-derived CDR1 and CDR2 are MNHEY and SVGAGI. This CDR3 spans 13 amino acids. Trimming cost V 5 bases and J 3 bases, with 8 bases left between them.

This clone is a singleton in its sample. The genes are TRBV28 and TRBJ1-2; a weak D match, TRBD1 (5 bases). CDR3 length: 16 amino acids. The germline CDR1 and CDR2 sequences are MDHEN and SYDVKM. Between the trimmed V and J ends, which lost 0 bases and 3 bases, there was a span of 14 bases. The CDR3 nucleotides read TGTGCCAGCAGTTTATGGGAAAGGCAGGGCTACTATGGCTACACCTTC. It encodes CASSLWERQGYYGYTF.

The chain couples TRBV6-6 to TRBJ1-4; 8 bases match TRBD1. Trimming cost V 6 bases and J 8 bases; bases outside gene matches: 8. The CDR3 has 14 residues. Germline V gene lookup returns CDR1 MNHNY and CDR2 SVGAGI (reference sequence). CDR3 in DNA: TGTGCCAGCAGACCCGGACAGGGAGGAGAAAAACTGTTTTTT. Its translation is CASRPGQGGEKLFF.

The chain recombines TRBV4-3 with TRBJ2-5; 7 positions match TRBD2. Germline CDR1 LGHNA, CDR2 YSLEER. J gave up 4 bases and V 1 base, and 12 bases lay outside the gene matches. The CDR3 runs to 17 residues. The CDR3 loop reads CASSQAGGSILGETQYF. The CDR3 DNA reads as TGCGCCAGCAGCCAAGCGGGCGGGAGTATATTAGGAGAGACCCAGTACTTC.

The CDR3 region is CASSPRGGRVTGELFF. CDR3 nucleotides: TGTGCCAGCAGTCCCCGAGGGGGGCGGGTCACCGGGGAGCTGTTTTTT. The chain uses TRBV2 and TRBJ2-2, with D possibly called TRBD1 or TRBD2 (6 bases each). CDR3 size: 16 residues. Germline lookup yields CDR1 SNHLY and CDR2 FYNNEI. V lost 5 bases to trimming and J lost 4 bases, with 17 bases between them.

V usage is TRBV7-3 and J usage is TRBJ2-1, with D hard to call. The V gene lost 5 bases and the J gene lost 5 bases, with 13 bases spanning the gap. The germline V gene encodes CDR1 SGHTA and CDR2 FQGTGA. The CDR3 has 14 amino acids. CDR3 region: CASSLHLGDNEQFF. Here the CDR3 DNA reads TGTGCCAGCAGCCTACACCTTGGCGACAATGAGCAGTTCTTC.

The genes are TRBV28 and TRBJ2-4; unclear D gene. The germline gives CDR1 MDHEN, CDR2 SYDVKM. This CDR3 is built from 14 residues. Trimming took off 3 bases at V and 1 base at J, with 7 bases between the two ends. This CDR3 reads CASSFDQAKNIQYF. The CDR3 DNA reads as TGTGCCAGCAGTTTTGACCAGGCCAAAAACATTCAGTACTTC.

V is TRBV15 and J is TRBJ2-5; no definite D call. The V gene lost 4 bases and the J gene lost 5 bases, with 8 bases spanning the gap. The CDR3 has 12 residues. Per germline, CDR1 LNHNV and CDR2 YYDKDF (reference sequence). As DNA, the CDR3 is TGTGCCACCAGCAAGACCGGGGAGACCCAGTACTTC. It translates to CATSKTGETQYF.

This chain connects TRBV6-1 to TRBJ1-5, with a possible D match to TRBD1 (5 bases). Germline values: CDR1 MNHNS, CDR2 SASEGT. This CDR3 region has 13 residues. V was pared by 7 bases and J by 3 bases, with 10 bases between. This CDR3 reads CASTPGHNQPQHF. The DNA of the CDR3 is TGTGCCAGCACTCCAGGGCACAATCAGCCCCAGCATTTT.

This clone appeared a single time. The chain couples TRBV20-1 to TRBJ1-4, with unresolved D. CDR3 length: 11 amino acids. Trimming removed 3 bases from V and 7 bases from J, with 6 bases in between. Germline V CDR1 and CDR2: DFQATT, SNEGSKA (reference sequence). The CDR3 here is CSASVGEKLFF. The CDR3 nucleotides read TGCAGTGCTAGTGTCGGTGAAAAACTGTTTTTT.

The chain combines TRBV5-4 with TRBJ1-3, with D uncertain. The CDR3 is 18 residues long. Germline assignment: CDR1 SGHNT and CDR2 YYREEE (reference sequence). V lost 4 bases, J lost 0 bases, and 20 bases lay in between. CDR3 in DNA: TGTGCCAGCAGCGTGCGCTGGTCAACGGGATTCTCTGGAAACACCATATATTTT. Residues: CASSVRWSTGFSGNTIYF.

V usage is TRBV19 and J usage is TRBJ2-4; 8 nucleotides align to TRBD1. From germline, CDR1 is LNHDA and CDR2 SQIVND (reference sequence). V trimming: 5 bases; J trimming: 4 bases; junction bases outside the gene matches: 7. This CDR3 contains 15 residues. This chain's CDR3 is CASSAPDREKNIQYF. The CDR3 DNA reads TGTGCCAGTAGTGCCCCGGACAGGGAGAAAAACATTCAGTACTTC. Using reference TRBV19 and TRBJ2-4 for the parts outside the CDR3, the full variable domain is DGGITQSPKYLFRKEGQNVTLSCEQNLNHDAMYWYRQDPGQGLRLIYYSQIVNDFQKGDIAEGYSVSREKKESFPLTVTSAQKNPTAFYLCASSAPDREKNIQYFGAGTRLSVL.

The chain uses TRBV5-1 and TRBJ2-1; D gene uncertain. The germline V gene has CDR1 SGHRS and CDR2 YFSETQ. Trimming removed 1 base at V and 0 bases at J, with 17 bases between. CDR3 length: 18 amino acids. The CDR3 sequence is CASSLTVNAFNSYNEQFF. CDR3 sequence (DNA): TGCGCCAGCAGCTTGACCGTAAATGCCTTTAACTCCTACAATGAGCAGTTCTTC.

The chain combines TRBV2 with TRBJ2-1; no definite D call. This CDR3 comprises 14 residues. V lost 3 bases and J lost 8, with 14 bases in between. CDR1 SNHLY and CDR2 FYNNEI come from the germline V gene. In DNA, the CDR3 is TGTGCCAGCAGTGAGGATAACTGGATGGATGAGCAGTTCTTC. Translated: CASSEDNWMDEQFF. The whole variable domain, filled in from reference TRBV2 and TRBJ2-1, reads EPEVTQTPSHQVTQMGQEVILRCVPISNHLYFYWYRQILGQKVEFLVSFYNNEISEKSEIFDDQFSVERPDGSNFTLKIRSTKLEDSAMYFCASSEDNWMDEQFFGPGTRLTVL.